A selection of T cell receptor beta chains follows, all from one sample in a study of blood T cell repertoires in COVID-19. The protocol was immunoSEQ multiplex PCR, while the TCRdb copy is restricted to in-frame clones and leaves out a portion. The profile shows about 210,000 clones, 89% of them singletons. The sequenced sample consisted of PBMCs or T cells enriched from blood (not recorded which). Receptors originate from a woman aged 18-30 years who had recovered from COVID-19. CDR3s include the opening cysteine and the closing phenylalanine or tryptophan. Fields, in order: D gene, V gene, clone size, J gene, CDR3 length, CDR3 protein, CDR3 DNA. The D gene is left open where the match is weak. Rows give clone size only sometimes, using once, few, many, or a class for an expanded clone.

d_call: -
v_call: TRBV2
clone_size: -
j_call: TRBJ2-7
cdr3_length: 15
cdr3_aa: CASSVAGVKAYEQYF
cdr3_nt: TGTGCCAGCAGTGTCGCAGGGGTCAAAGCCTACGAGCAGTACTTC

d_call: -
v_call: TRBV20-1
clone_size: -
j_call: TRBJ1-1
cdr3_length: 13
cdr3_aa: CSASNSMNTEAFF
cdr3_nt: TGCAGTGCTAGTAATAGCATGAACACTGAAGCTTTCTTT

d_call: -
v_call: TRBV6-5
clone_size: -
j_call: TRBJ2-7
cdr3_length: 12
cdr3_aa: CASMRTVYEQYF
cdr3_nt: TGTGCCAGCATGAGGACAGTCTACGAGCAGTACTTC

d_call: TRBD1
v_call: TRBV19
clone_size: -
j_call: TRBJ2-1
cdr3_length: 14
cdr3_aa: CASSNRGSYNEQFF
cdr3_nt: TGTGCCAGTAGTAACAGGGGCTCCTACAATGAGCAGTTCTTC

d_call: TRBD1
v_call: TRBV28
clone_size: -
j_call: TRBJ1-5
cdr3_length: 15
cdr3_aa: CASSPLGTGDQPQHF
cdr3_nt: TGTGCCAGCAGTCCTCTCGGGACAGGGGATCAGCCCCAGCATTTT

d_call: -
v_call: TRBV7-6
clone_size: -
j_call: TRBJ2-2
cdr3_length: 13
cdr3_aa: CASSADWYGELFF
cdr3_nt: TGTGCCAGCAGCGCAGACTGGTACGGGGAGCTGTTTTTT

d_call: -
v_call: TRBV4-1
clone_size: -
j_call: TRBJ1-4
cdr3_length: 21
cdr3_aa: CASSQDVPFGSPVATNEKLFF
cdr3_nt: TGCGCCAGCAGCCAAGATGTACCTTTTGGGAGCCCCGTTGCAACTAATGAAAAACTGTTTTTT

d_call: TRBD1
v_call: TRBV28
clone_size: -
j_call: TRBJ1-2
cdr3_length: 14
cdr3_aa: CASTTPQGVYGYTF
cdr3_nt: TGTGCCAGCACCACTCCTCAGGGGGTCTATGGCTACACCTTC

d_call: -
v_call: TRBV7-2
clone_size: once
j_call: TRBJ2-3
cdr3_length: 14
cdr3_aa: CASSLDRFTHTQYF
cdr3_nt: TGTGCCAGCAGCTTAGACAGGTTCACCCATACGCAGTATTTT

d_call: -
v_call: TRBV2
clone_size: -
j_call: TRBJ1-5
cdr3_length: 14
cdr3_aa: CASSGGGVRQPQHF
cdr3_nt: TGTGCCAGCAGCGGAGGTGGGGTACGCCAGCCCCAGCATTTT

d_call: TRBD1
v_call: TRBV7-9
clone_size: few
j_call: TRBJ2-7
cdr3_length: 16
cdr3_aa: CASSPSTGSFQNEQYF
cdr3_nt: TGTGCCAGCAGCCCCTCGACAGGGAGCTTTCAGAACGAGCAGTACTTC

d_call: TRBD1
v_call: TRBV2
clone_size: -
j_call: TRBJ2-7
cdr3_length: 13
cdr3_aa: CASHGQGSYEQYF
cdr3_nt: TGTGCCAGCCATGGACAGGGTTCCTACGAGCAGTACTTC

d_call: TRBD2
v_call: TRBV4-2
clone_size: -
j_call: TRBJ2-7
cdr3_length: 18
cdr3_aa: CASSQDFGQRGGRYEQYF
cdr3_nt: TGTGCCAGCAGCCAAGATTTCGGGCAGCGGGGGGGCCGGTACGAGCAGTACTTC

d_call: -
v_call: TRBV9
clone_size: -
j_call: TRBJ2-2
cdr3_length: 15
cdr3_aa: CASSVGDIVTGELFF
cdr3_nt: TGTGCCAGCAGCGTAGGGGACATTGTGACCGGGGAGCTGTTTTTT

d_call: -
v_call: TRBV28
clone_size: -
j_call: TRBJ1-2
cdr3_length: 12
cdr3_aa: CASSFRVRGYTF
cdr3_nt: TGTGCCAGCAGTTTCAGGGTACGGGGCTACACCTTC

d_call: -
v_call: TRBV24-1
clone_size: -
j_call: TRBJ1-2
cdr3_length: 12
cdr3_aa: CATSAGTYGYTF
cdr3_nt: TGTGCCACCAGTGCAGGAACCTACGGCTACACCTTC

d_call: -
v_call: TRBV7-2
clone_size: -
j_call: TRBJ2-2
cdr3_length: 15
cdr3_aa: CASSAMTAFTGELFF
cdr3_nt: TGTGCCAGCAGCGCAATGACAGCCTTCACCGGGGAGCTGTTTTTT

d_call: TRBD1
v_call: TRBV5-1
clone_size: -
j_call: TRBJ1-1
cdr3_length: 16
cdr3_aa: CASSPRSTGRNTEAFF
cdr3_nt: TGCGCCAGCAGCCCGCGATCGACAGGGCGGAACACTGAAGCTTTCTTT

d_call: TRBD2
v_call: TRBV5-1
clone_size: -
j_call: TRBJ2-3
cdr3_length: 17
cdr3_aa: CASSLGTSGGPTDTQYF
cdr3_nt: TGCGCCAGCAGCTTAGGTACTAGCGGGGGACCCACAGATACGCAGTATTTT

d_call: -
v_call: TRBV30
clone_size: -
j_call: TRBJ2-2
cdr3_length: 14
cdr3_aa: CAWSAGVGTGELFF
cdr3_nt: TGTGCCTGGAGTGCAGGGGTTGGAACCGGGGAGCTGTTTTTT

d_call: TRBD1
v_call: TRBV27
clone_size: -
j_call: TRBJ1-6
cdr3_length: 15
cdr3_aa: CASSLWGQGRSPLHF
cdr3_nt: TGTGCCAGCAGTTTATGGGGACAGGGGCGATCACCCCTCCACTTT

d_call: TRBD1
v_call: TRBV5-4
clone_size: -
j_call: TRBJ2-5
cdr3_length: 13
cdr3_aa: CASSRDSQETQYF
cdr3_nt: TGTGCCAGCAGCCGGGACAGCCAAGAGACCCAGTACTTC

d_call: -
v_call: TRBV18
clone_size: -
j_call: TRBJ2-7
cdr3_length: 12
cdr3_aa: CASSEDRREQYF
cdr3_nt: TGTGCCAGCTCAGAAGACAGAAGGGAGCAGTACTTC

d_call: TRBD1
v_call: TRBV7-2
clone_size: once
j_call: TRBJ2-5
cdr3_length: 13
cdr3_aa: CASSLDRGQTQYF
cdr3_nt: TGTGCCAGCAGCTTAGACAGGGGACAGACCCAGTACTTC

d_call: -
v_call: TRBV30
clone_size: -
j_call: TRBJ1-2
cdr3_length: 14
cdr3_aa: CAWSVPTGTYGYTF
cdr3_nt: TGTGCCTGGAGTGTACCCACAGGGACCTATGGCTACACCTTC

d_call: TRBD1
v_call: TRBV13
clone_size: -
j_call: TRBJ1-2
cdr3_length: 14
cdr3_aa: CASSLDRHLYGYTF
cdr3_nt: TGTGCCAGCAGCTTGGACAGGCACCTTTATGGCTACACCTTC

d_call: TRBD1
v_call: TRBV27
clone_size: -
j_call: TRBJ2-6
cdr3_length: 21
cdr3_aa: CASSPRTGAYFASSGANVLTF
cdr3_nt: TGTGCCAGCAGCCCCCGGACAGGAGCTTACTTTGCTTCCTCTGGGGCCAACGTCCTGACTTTC

d_call: TRBD1
v_call: TRBV18
clone_size: few
j_call: TRBJ1-2
cdr3_length: 18
cdr3_aa: CASSPPNSYRGLENGYTF
cdr3_nt: TGTGCCAGCTCACCACCGAATAGCTACAGGGGGTTAGAGAATGGCTACACCTTC

d_call: -
v_call: TRBV6-5
clone_size: -
j_call: TRBJ2-5
cdr3_length: 15
cdr3_aa: CASSYGRRMRGTQYF
cdr3_nt: TGTGCCAGCAGTTACGGGAGGCGCATGAGAGGGACCCAGTACTTC

d_call: -
v_call: TRBV30
clone_size: -
j_call: TRBJ2-7
cdr3_length: 12
cdr3_aa: CAWSSSTYEQYF
cdr3_nt: TGTGCCTGGAGTAGTAGCACCTACGAGCAGTACTTC

d_call: TRBD1
v_call: TRBV4-1
clone_size: -
j_call: TRBJ1-1
cdr3_length: 14
cdr3_aa: CASSQVTGITEAFF
cdr3_nt: TGCGCCAGCAGCCAAGTGACAGGGATCACTGAAGCTTTCTTT

d_call: -
v_call: TRBV7-2
clone_size: -
j_call: TRBJ1-1
cdr3_length: 14
cdr3_aa: CASSIQGRNTEAFF
cdr3_nt: TGTGCCAGCAGCATACAGGGAAGGAACACTGAAGCTTTCTTT

d_call: -
v_call: TRBV18
clone_size: -
j_call: TRBJ2-1
cdr3_length: 16
cdr3_aa: CASSPPGRSQANEQFF
cdr3_nt: TGTGCCAGCTCACCCCCTGGTCGGTCTCAGGCCAATGAGCAGTTCTTC

d_call: -
v_call: TRBV4-1
clone_size: -
j_call: TRBJ1-2
cdr3_length: 15
cdr3_aa: CASSQEPSRDYGYTF
cdr3_nt: TGCGCCAGCAGCCAAGAACCCTCCAGGGACTATGGCTACACCTTC

d_call: -
v_call: TRBV11-2
clone_size: once
j_call: TRBJ1-3
cdr3_length: 14
cdr3_aa: CASSLGTRGNTIYF
cdr3_nt: TGTGCCAGCAGCTTAGGTACCCGGGGGAACACCATATATTTT

d_call: TRBD1
v_call: TRBV29-1
clone_size: -
j_call: TRBJ1-2
cdr3_length: 12
cdr3_aa: CSVGGNNYGYTF
cdr3_nt: TGCAGCGTAGGGGGCAACAACTATGGCTACACCTTC

d_call: TRBD2
v_call: TRBV11-2
clone_size: -
j_call: TRBJ2-3
cdr3_length: 16
cdr3_aa: CASSLGAGGSTDTQYF
cdr3_nt: TGTGCCAGCAGCTTAGGGGCGGGGGGTAGCACAGATACGCAGTATTTT

d_call: -
v_call: TRBV24-1
clone_size: -
j_call: TRBJ1-1
cdr3_length: 13
cdr3_aa: CATSTELNTEAFF
cdr3_nt: TGTGCCACCTCGACAGAGCTGAACACTGAAGCTTTCTTT

d_call: TRBD2
v_call: TRBV7-9
clone_size: -
j_call: TRBJ2-1
cdr3_length: 16
cdr3_aa: CASSSDARRGGHRQFF
cdr3_nt: TGTGCCAGCAGCTCCGACGCGAGACGGGGGGGCCATCGGCAGTTCTTC

d_call: -
v_call: TRBV2
clone_size: -
j_call: TRBJ2-3
cdr3_length: 15
cdr3_aa: CASSEAGYPTDTQYF
cdr3_nt: TGTGCCAGCAGTGAGGCAGGATACCCCACAGATACGCAGTATTTT

d_call: -
v_call: TRBV5-4
clone_size: -
j_call: TRBJ2-7
cdr3_length: 14
cdr3_aa: CASSPDHWGDEQYF
cdr3_nt: TGTGCCAGCAGCCCAGATCATTGGGGCGACGAGCAGTACTTC

d_call: -
v_call: TRBV2
clone_size: -
j_call: TRBJ2-5
cdr3_length: 14
cdr3_aa: CASRQRVLQETQYF
cdr3_nt: TGTGCCAGCAGGCAGCGGGTACTTCAAGAGACCCAGTACTTC

d_call: -
v_call: TRBV5-4
clone_size: -
j_call: TRBJ2-2
cdr3_length: 15
cdr3_aa: CASSPRPENTGELFF
cdr3_nt: TGTGCCAGCAGCCCTAGACCGGAGAACACCGGGGAGCTGTTTTTT

d_call: TRBD2
v_call: TRBV7-9
clone_size: -
j_call: TRBJ2-3
cdr3_length: 16
cdr3_aa: CASSSSTSVVTDTQYF
cdr3_nt: TGTGCCAGCAGCTCTTCGACTAGCGTGGTGACAGATACGCAGTATTTT

d_call: TRBD1
v_call: TRBV7-9
clone_size: -
j_call: TRBJ1-2
cdr3_length: 17
cdr3_aa: CASSSPLPGQTNYGYTF
cdr3_nt: TGTGCCAGCAGCTCCCCCCTACCGGGACAGACTAACTATGGCTACACCTTC

d_call: -
v_call: TRBV6-5
clone_size: once
j_call: TRBJ1-1
cdr3_length: 15
cdr3_aa: CASSRIQGMNTEAFF
cdr3_nt: TGTGCCAGCAGCCGGATACAGGGCATGAACACTGAAGCTTTCTTT

d_call: -
v_call: TRBV7-9
clone_size: -
j_call: TRBJ2-1
cdr3_length: 13
cdr3_aa: CASSNFRGNEQFF
cdr3_nt: TGTGCCAGCAGCAATTTCAGGGGAAATGAGCAGTTCTTC

d_call: TRBD1
v_call: TRBV2
clone_size: -
j_call: TRBJ1-5
cdr3_length: 12
cdr3_aa: CATDRGNQPQHF
cdr3_nt: TGTGCCACCGACAGGGGCAATCAGCCCCAGCATTTT

d_call: -
v_call: TRBV28
clone_size: once
j_call: TRBJ1-6
cdr3_length: 14
cdr3_aa: CASSLGTFNSPLHF
cdr3_nt: TGTGCCAGCAGTTTGGGGACTTTTAATTCACCCCTCCACTTT

d_call: TRBD2
v_call: TRBV9
clone_size: -
j_call: TRBJ2-2
cdr3_length: 15
cdr3_aa: CASSVSGGNTGELFF
cdr3_nt: TGTGCCAGCAGCGTGAGCGGGGGGAACACCGGGGAGCTGTTTTTT

d_call: TRBD2
v_call: TRBV7-9
clone_size: -
j_call: TRBJ2-3
cdr3_length: 16
cdr3_aa: CASSRLALPSTDTQYF
cdr3_nt: TGTGCCAGCAGCAGACTAGCGCTCCCTAGCACAGATACGCAGTATTTT

d_call: TRBD1
v_call: TRBV4-1
clone_size: -
j_call: TRBJ1-1
cdr3_length: 17
cdr3_aa: CASSQASGGARNTEAFF
cdr3_nt: TGCGCCAGCAGCCAAGCGTCAGGGGGCGCGAGAAACACTGAAGCTTTCTTT

d_call: TRBD1
v_call: TRBV10-1
clone_size: -
j_call: TRBJ2-7
cdr3_length: 17
cdr3_aa: CASRKQRGQEPSYEQYF
cdr3_nt: TGCGCCAGCAGGAAGCAAAGGGGACAGGAGCCTTCCTACGAGCAGTACTTC

d_call: TRBD2
v_call: TRBV5-1
clone_size: -
j_call: TRBJ2-2
cdr3_length: 17
cdr3_aa: CASSLRAGGLNTGELFF
cdr3_nt: TGCGCCAGCAGTCTCCGTGCGGGGGGCCTAAACACCGGGGAGCTGTTTTTT

d_call: TRBD1
v_call: TRBV7-9
clone_size: -
j_call: TRBJ1-5
cdr3_length: 15
cdr3_aa: CASSSSGQGFQPQHF
cdr3_nt: TGTGCCAGCAGCTCGTCAGGACAGGGCTTTCAGCCCCAGCATTTT

d_call: -
v_call: TRBV7-2
clone_size: -
j_call: TRBJ2-1
cdr3_length: 15
cdr3_aa: CASSLVAGAYNEQFF
cdr3_nt: TGTGCCAGCAGCTTAGTAGCAGGGGCCTACAATGAGCAGTTCTTC

d_call: TRBD1
v_call: TRBV5-1
clone_size: -
j_call: TRBJ1-2
cdr3_length: 15
cdr3_aa: CASSPRDRGGSGYTF
cdr3_nt: TGCGCCAGCAGCCCCCGGGACAGGGGGGGGAGTGGCTACACCTTC

d_call: -
v_call: TRBV7-8
clone_size: once
j_call: TRBJ1-2
cdr3_length: 14
cdr3_aa: CASSSLAFSYGYTF
cdr3_nt: TGTGCCAGCAGCTCCCTAGCTTTCTCCTATGGCTACACCTTC

d_call: -
v_call: TRBV28
clone_size: -
j_call: TRBJ2-5
cdr3_length: 11
cdr3_aa: CASGLQETQYF
cdr3_nt: TGTGCCAGCGGACTACAAGAGACCCAGTACTTC

d_call: -
v_call: TRBV5-6
clone_size: -
j_call: TRBJ2-2
cdr3_length: 13
cdr3_aa: CASSFYETGELFF
cdr3_nt: TGTGCCAGCAGCTTCTATGAGACCGGGGAGCTGTTTTTT